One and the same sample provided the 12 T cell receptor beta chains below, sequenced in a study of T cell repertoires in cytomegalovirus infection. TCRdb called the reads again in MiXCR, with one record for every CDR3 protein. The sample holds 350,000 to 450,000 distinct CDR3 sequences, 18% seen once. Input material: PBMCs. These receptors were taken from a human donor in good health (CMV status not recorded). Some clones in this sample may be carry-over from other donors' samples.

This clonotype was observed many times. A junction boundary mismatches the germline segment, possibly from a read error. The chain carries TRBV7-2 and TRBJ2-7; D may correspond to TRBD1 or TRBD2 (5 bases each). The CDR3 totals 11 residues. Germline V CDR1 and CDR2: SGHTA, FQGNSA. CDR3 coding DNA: TGTGCCAGCAGCCAGCGATGGGGACCCGTGTTC. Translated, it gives CASSQRWGPVF. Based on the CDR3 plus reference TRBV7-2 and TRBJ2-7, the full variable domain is GAGVSQSPSNKVTEKGKDVELRCDPISGHTALYWYRQSLGQGLEFLIYFQGNSAPDKSGLPSDRFSAERTGGSVSTLTIQRTQQEDSAVYLCASSQRWGPVFGPGTRLTVT.

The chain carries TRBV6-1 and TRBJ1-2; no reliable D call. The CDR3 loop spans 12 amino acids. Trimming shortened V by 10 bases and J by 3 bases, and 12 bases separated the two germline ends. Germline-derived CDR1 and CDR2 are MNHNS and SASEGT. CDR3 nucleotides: TGTGCCACCTCTGTCAGTTACTATGGCTACACCTTC. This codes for CATSVSYYGYTF.

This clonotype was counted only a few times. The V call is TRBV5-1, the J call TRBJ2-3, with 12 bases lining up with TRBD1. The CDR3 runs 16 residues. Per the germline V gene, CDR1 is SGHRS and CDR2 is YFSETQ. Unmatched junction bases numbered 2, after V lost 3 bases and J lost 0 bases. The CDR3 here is CASSWGQGASTDTQYF. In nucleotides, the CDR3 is TGCGCCAGCAGCTGGGGACAGGGGGCCAGCACAGATACGCAGTATTTT.

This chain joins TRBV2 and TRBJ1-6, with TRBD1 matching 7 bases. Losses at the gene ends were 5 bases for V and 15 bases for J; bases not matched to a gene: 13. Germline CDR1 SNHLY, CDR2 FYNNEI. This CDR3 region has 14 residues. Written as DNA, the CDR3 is TGTGCCAGCAGTCCTCCGGGACAGCCTTCCCGCCTCCACTTT. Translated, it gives CASSPPGQPSRLHF.

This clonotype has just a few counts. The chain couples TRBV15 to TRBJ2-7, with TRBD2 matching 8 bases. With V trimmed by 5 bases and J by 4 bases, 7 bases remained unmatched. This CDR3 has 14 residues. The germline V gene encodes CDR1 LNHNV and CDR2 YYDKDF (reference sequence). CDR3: CATSARLAPYEQYF. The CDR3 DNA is TGTGCCACCAGCGCCAGACTAGCGCCGTACGAGCAGTACTTC.

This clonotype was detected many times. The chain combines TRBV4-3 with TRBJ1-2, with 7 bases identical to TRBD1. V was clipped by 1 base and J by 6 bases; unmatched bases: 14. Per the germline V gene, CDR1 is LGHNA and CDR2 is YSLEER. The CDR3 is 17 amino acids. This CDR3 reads CASSQGPGGRPGDGYTF. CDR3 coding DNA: TGCGCCAGCAGCCAAGGTCCAGGGGGGCGACCGGGAGATGGCTACACCTTC.

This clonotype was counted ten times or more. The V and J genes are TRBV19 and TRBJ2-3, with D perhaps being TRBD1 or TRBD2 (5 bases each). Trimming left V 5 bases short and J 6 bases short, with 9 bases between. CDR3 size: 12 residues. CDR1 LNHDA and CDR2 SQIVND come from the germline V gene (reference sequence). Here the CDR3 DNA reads TGTGCCAGTAGTTTTTGGGGGGATACGCAGTATTTT. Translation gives CASSFWGDTQYF. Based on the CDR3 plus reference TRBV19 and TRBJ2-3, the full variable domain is DGGITQSPKYLFRKEGQNVTLSCEQNLNHDAMYWYRQDPGQGLRLIYYSQIVNDFQKGDIAEGYSVSREKKESFPLTVTSAQKNPTAFYLCASSFWGDTQYFGPGTRLTVL.

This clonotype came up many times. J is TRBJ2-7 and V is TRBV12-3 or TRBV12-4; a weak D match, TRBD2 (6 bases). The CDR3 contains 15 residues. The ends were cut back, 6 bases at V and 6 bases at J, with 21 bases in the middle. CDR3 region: CASSPDRGGGGEQYF. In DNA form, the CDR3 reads TGTGCCAGCAGCCCAGACCGGGGAGGTGGTGGCGAGCAGTACTTC.

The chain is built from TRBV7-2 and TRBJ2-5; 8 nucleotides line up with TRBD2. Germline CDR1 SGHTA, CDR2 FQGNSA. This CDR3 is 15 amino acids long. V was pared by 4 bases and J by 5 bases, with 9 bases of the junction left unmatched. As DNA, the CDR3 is TGTGCCAGCAGCTCGTTGCGGGAGGCCGGGGAGACCCAGTACTTC. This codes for CASSSLREAGETQYF.

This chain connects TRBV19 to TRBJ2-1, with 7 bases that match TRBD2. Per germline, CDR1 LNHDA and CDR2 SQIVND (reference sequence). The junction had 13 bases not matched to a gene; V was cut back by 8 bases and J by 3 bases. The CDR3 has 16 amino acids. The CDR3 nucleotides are TGTGCCAGTCACGCTTCTGGCGGGGGTATCTACAATGAGCAGTTCTTC. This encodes CASHASGGGIYNEQFF. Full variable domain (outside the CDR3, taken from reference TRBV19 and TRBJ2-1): DGGITQSPKYLFRKEGQNVTLSCEQNLNHDAMYWYRQDPGQGLRLIYYSQIVNDFQKGDIAEGYSVSREKKESFPLTVTSAQKNPTAFYLCASHASGGGIYNEQFFGPGTRLTVL.

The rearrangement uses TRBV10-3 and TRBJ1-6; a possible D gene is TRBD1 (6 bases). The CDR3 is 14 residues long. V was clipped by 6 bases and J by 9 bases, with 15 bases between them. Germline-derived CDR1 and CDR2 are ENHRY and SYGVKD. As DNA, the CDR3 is TGTGCCATCAGGAAGGGGGGGGGTATTTCACCCCTCCACTTT. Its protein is CAIRKGGGISPLHF.

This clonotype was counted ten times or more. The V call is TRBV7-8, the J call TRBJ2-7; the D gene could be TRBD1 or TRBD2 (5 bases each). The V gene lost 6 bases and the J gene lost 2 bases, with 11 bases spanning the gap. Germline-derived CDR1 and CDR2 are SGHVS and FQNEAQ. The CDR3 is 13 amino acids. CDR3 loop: CASSPGATYEQYF. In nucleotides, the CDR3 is TGTGCCAGCAGTCCCGGGGCTACCTACGAGCAGTACTTC.